The entry below gives a single TCR beta chain sequence along with its context. Its antigen is still unknown. A single base separates this from a much larger clone, so it may be a read error. With 60 Vbeta and 13 Jbeta primers, the PCR was carried out. Generated by immunoSEQ multiplex PCR, the TCRdb table keeps only in-frame clones and is missing some. In the table there are approximately 180,000 clones, about 13% of which are singletons. The entry originates in a study of cytomegalovirus exposure and HLA in healthy donors. Study-level findings and limits: High sensitivity and specificity were reportedly achieved when the classifier diagnosed cytomegalovirus status.

Germline CDR1 SGHNT, CDR2 YENEEA. The CDR3 contains 18 residues. With V trimmed by 1 base and J by 2 bases, 13 bases remained unmatched. The TCR was taken from a man between 50 and 59 years old in good health and CMV-seropositive. Sequenced: PBMCs. This chain joins TRBV11-3 and TRBJ2-5, with 7 bases fitting TRBD1. The CDR3 is CASSLALLLEGAQETQYF. CDR3 coding DNA: TGTGCCAGCAGCTTAGCTCTCCTACTAGAGGGGGCACAAGAGACCCAGTACTTC.